The 27 T cell receptor beta chains in this list originate from one sample, sequenced in a study of shared clonotypes between healthy human individuals. Naive-designated CD8 cells lacked CD45RO, were positively enriched for CCR7, and omitted terminally differentiated effector memory CD45RA+ cells. Sequencing was performed with immunoSEQ multiplex PCR; in TCRdb, only in-frame clones are kept and a portion is missing. Among roughly 1,800,000 clones, approximately 94% were seen once, and the ten largest hold under 1.5%. The sample consisted of naive CD8+ T cells sorted from blood. The receptors derive from a man between 18 and 29 years old in good health.

V is TRBV19 and J is TRBJ2-7, with 7 bases matching TRBD1. Germline V gene data show CDR1 as LNHDA and CDR2 as SQIVND (reference sequence). Germline trimming cut 7 bases from V and 3 bases from J; bases unmatched to any gene: 15. The CDR3 totals 16 residues. The CDR3 DNA reads TGTGCCAGTACCCCGACAGGGCTACCGCTCTACTACGAGCAGTACTTC. Its protein product is CASTPTGLPLYYEQYF. Drawing the rest from reference TRBV19 and TRBJ2-7, the complete variable domain is DGGITQSPKYLFRKEGQNVTLSCEQNLNHDAMYWYRQDPGQGLRLIYYSQIVNDFQKGDIAEGYSVSREKKESFPLTVTSAQKNPTAFYLCASTPTGLPLYYEQYFGPGTRLTVT.

V gene TRBV5-5 combines with J gene TRBJ1-1; D may be TRBD1 (5 bases). Trimming cost V 0 bases and J 6 bases, with 21 bases left between them. The CDR3 consists of 17 residues. CDR1 and CDR2 from the germline V gene are SGHKS and YYEKEE (reference sequence). Written as DNA, the CDR3 is TGTGCCAGCAGCTTGGTACCGGGGTGGGGGACGAATTCTGAAGCTTTCTTT. Protein product: CASSLVPGWGTNSEAFF. Full variable domain (rest looked up from reference TRBV5-5 and TRBJ1-1): DAGVTQSPTHLIKTRGQQVTLRCSPISGHKSVSWYQQVLGQGPQFIFQYYEKEERGRGNFPDRFSARQFPNYSSELNVNALLLGDSALYLCASSLVPGWGTNSEAFFGQGTRLTVV.

The chain combines TRBV2 with TRBJ2-1; D is ambiguous. V lost 7 bases, J lost 0 bases, and 7 bases lay in between. The germline V gene encodes CDR1 SNHLY and CDR2 FYNNEI. The CDR3 has 13 amino acids. The CDR3 is CASTSNSYNEQFF. The CDR3 DNA sequence: TGTGCCAGCACTTCTAACTCCTACAATGAGCAGTTCTTC.

This chain connects TRBV9 to TRBJ2-5; the D gene is possibly TRBD2 (7 bases). Trimming shortened V by 4 bases and J by 4 bases, and 14 bases separated the two germline ends. Germline CDR1 is SGDLS and CDR2 is YYNGEE. The CDR3 contains 14 residues. In DNA, the CDR3 is TGTGCCAGCAGCCCTGGGGGGGCCCGAGAGACCCAGTACTTC. It is translated as CASSPGGARETQYF.

This chain links TRBV5-1 with TRBJ1-2, with no clear D. Trimming took 0 bases from V and 7 from J, leaving 16 bases between them. The CDR3 loop spans 15 amino acids. Germline-derived CDR1 and CDR2 are SGHRS and YFSETQ. CDR3 amino acids: CASSLEAGVVGGYTF. The CDR3 DNA follows: TGCGCCAGCAGCTTGGAGGCCGGAGTTGTGGGTGGCTACACCTTC.

J is TRBJ1-2 and V is TRBV5-6; the match to TRBD1 covers 7 bases. V dropped 2 bases and J dropped 4; count of bases not matched to a gene: 5. The CDR3 contains 14 residues. Germline CDR1 reads SGHDT; CDR2 reads YYEEEE. The CDR3 reads CASSLEGATYGYTF. CDR3 bases: TGTGCCAGCAGCTTAGAGGGGGCGACCTATGGCTACACCTTC.

J is TRBJ2-3 and V is TRBV4-1; 13 positions match TRBD2. Per germline, CDR1 MGHRA and CDR2 YSYEKL. The trim removed 4 bases at V and 2 bases at J, leaving 9 bases unmatched. CDR3 size: 18 residues. The CDR3 DNA reads as TGCGCCAGCAGCCTCACTAGCGGGGGGGTTTATCTCACAGATACGCAGTATTTT. Translation gives CASSLTSGGVYLTDTQYF.

The chain uses TRBV25-1 and TRBJ1-5; no clear D. Germline-derived CDR1 and CDR2 are MGHDK and SYGVNS. This CDR3 has 16 residues. Trimming removed 10 bases from V and 3 bases from J, with 22 bases in between. The CDR3 loop is CAILPRGQVLNQPQHF. CDR3 sequence (DNA): TGTGCCATCCTACCTAGAGGGCAGGTGCTCAATCAGCCCCAGCATTTT.

This rearrangement joins TRBV5-1 to TRBJ1-1; TRBD1 is a possible D gene (6 bases). Trimming took off 3 bases at V and 5 bases at J, with 11 bases between the two ends. This CDR3 has 13 residues. Germline assignment: CDR1 SGHRS and CDR2 YFSETQ. This chain's CDR3 is CASSWRGETEAFF. The CDR3, as DNA: TGCGCCAGCAGCTGGAGGGGGGAAACTGAAGCTTTCTTT.

The V gene is TRBV6-5, the J gene TRBJ2-3; D remains ambiguous. Germline V gene lookup returns CDR1 MNHEY and CDR2 SVGAGI. CDR3 length equals 14 residues. Trimming shortened V by 5 bases and J by 3 bases, and 12 bases separated the two germline ends. The CDR3 coding sequence is TGTGCCAGCAGTCATACCGCTTTTACAGATACGCAGTATTTT. Protein sequence: CASSHTAFTDTQYF.

The J gene is TRBJ2-1, the V gene TRBV19, with TRBD1 matching 8 bases. The CDR3 length is 13 residues. Germline loops: CDR1 LNHDA, CDR2 SQIVND (reference sequence). Trimming removed 7 bases from V and 8 bases from J; junction bases left unmatched: 7. The CDR3 coding sequence is TGTGCCAGTACAGGGGGCGCATTGCATGAGCAGTTCTTC. Its translation: CASTGGALHEQFF.

The chain carries TRBV2 and TRBJ2-7; 7 positions match TRBD2. Germline V gene data show CDR1 as SNHLY and CDR2 as FYNNEI. The CDR3 has 13 residues. The trim removed 8 bases at V and 3 bases at J, leaving 7 bases unmatched. In nucleotides, the CDR3 is TGTGCCAGCGGGCTAGCGGTGCTCTACGAGCAGTACTTC. This sequence encodes CASGLAVLYEQYF.

Worth noting for this clone: The junction and the germline gene differ at one end; a read error may be behind it. V gene TRBV10-2 combines with J gene TRBJ1-1; TRBD1 matches at 8 bases. Germline lookup yields CDR1 WSHSY and CDR2 SAAADI. The CDR3 consists of 12 residues. CDR3 nucleotides: TGCGCCAGCTGTGACAGGGGCGATGAAGCTTTCTTT. This translates into CASCDRGDEAFF.

The chain uses TRBV5-4 and TRBJ2-7; 7 positions match TRBD2. V shed 4 bases, J shed 6 bases, and the junction held 1 base outside the gene matches. This CDR3 is built from 11 residues. Germline CDR1 reads SGHNT; CDR2 reads YYREEE (reference sequence). For the CDR3, the DNA is TGTGCCAGCAGCCCGGGGGGCGAGCAGTACTTC. Translated: CASSPGGEQYF. The complete variable domain, with remaining parts taken from reference TRBV5-4 and TRBJ2-7, reads ETGVTQSPTHLIKTRGQQVTLRCSSQSGHNTVSWYQQALGQGPQFIFQYYREEENGRGNFPPRFSGLQFPNYSSELNVNALELDDSALYLCASSPGGEQYFGPGTRLTVT.

The chain is built from TRBV5-6 and TRBJ2-3; the match to TRBD2 covers 8 bases. This CDR3 comprises 16 residues. Germline CDR1 reads SGHDT; CDR2 reads YYEEEE. With V trimmed by 0 bases and J by 2 bases, 5 bases remained unmatched. CDR3 region: CASSLALAGYTDTQYF. CDR3 nucleotide sequence: TGTGCCAGCAGCTTGGCATTAGCGGGATACACAGATACGCAGTATTTT. The complete variable domain, with remaining parts taken from reference TRBV5-6 and TRBJ2-3, reads DAGVTQSPTHLIKTRGQQVTLRCSPKSGHDTVSWYQQALGQGPQFIFQYYEEEERQRGNFPDRFSGHQFPNYSSELNVNALLLGDSALYLCASSLALAGYTDTQYFGPGTRLTVL.

The chain couples TRBV4-3 to TRBJ2-7; tentative D call: TRBD1 (5 bases). Trimming pared 3 bases from V and 7 bases from J, leaving 13 bases between. CDR3 length: 13 amino acids. The V gene's germline CDR1 is LGHNA and CDR2 YSLEER. CDR3 amino acids: CASSQGPGREQYF. DNA for the CDR3: TGCGCCAGCAGCCAGGGGCCCGGGCGGGAGCAGTACTTC.

The gene calls are TRBV27 and TRBJ2-5; TRBD2 aligns across 8 bases. The germline V gene has CDR1 MNHEY and CDR2 SMNVEV (reference sequence). This CDR3 has 15 residues. The trim removed 5 bases at V and 2 bases at J, leaving 7 bases unmatched. DNA of the CDR3: TGTGCCAGCAGTCTGGGGACTAGGCATCAAGAGACCCAGTACTTC. It yields the protein CASSLGTRHQETQYF.

This clone was counted a single time. The chain links TRBV27 to TRBJ2-5; 7 bases match TRBD2. The CDR3 has 15 amino acids. V gave up 1 base and J gave up 5 bases; unmatched junction bases: 7. Looked up from germline, CDR1 is MNHEY and CDR2 is SMNVEV (reference sequence). The CDR3 loop reads CASSLLGGRSETQYF. For the CDR3, the DNA is TGTGCCAGCAGTTTATTGGGCGGGAGATCTGAGACCCAGTACTTC.

This clone was found once. The identical CDR3 is also encoded by other nucleotide sequences in the sample. The chain couples TRBV5-6 to TRBJ2-7; D is tentatively TRBD1 or TRBD2 (5 bases each). Per germline, CDR1 SGHDT and CDR2 YYEEEE. This CDR3 is 13 amino acids long. V was pared by 4 bases and J by 2 bases, with 10 bases between. This CDR3 reads CASSPGTTYEQYF. CDR3 DNA sequence: TGTGCCAGCAGCCCCGGGACGACCTACGAGCAGTACTTC. The entire variable domain, with the rest obtained from reference TRBV5-6 and TRBJ2-7, is as follows: DAGVTQSPTHLIKTRGQQVTLRCSPKSGHDTVSWYQQALGQGPQFIFQYYEEEERQRGNFPDRFSGHQFPNYSSELNVNALLLGDSALYLCASSPGTTYEQYFGPGTRLTVT.

This clone came up once. The V and J genes are TRBV5-6 and TRBJ2-7; TRBD1 or TRBD2 may be the D gene (5 bases each). Trimming cost V 4 bases and J 3 bases, with 14 bases left between them. Germline V gene lookup returns CDR1 SGHDT and CDR2 YYEEEE. CDR3 size: 14 residues. The CDR3 bases are TGTGCCAGCAGCAGTACGGGACCAAACTACGAGCAGTACTTC. It encodes CASSSTGPNYEQYF.

The chain recombines TRBV7-9 with TRBJ1-1; D not certain. The length of the CDR3 is 12 residues. Germline CDR1 SEHNR, CDR2 FQNEAQ (reference sequence). V lost 6 bases to trimming and J lost 1 base, with 6 bases between them. CDR3 residues: CASSYTNTEAFF. The CDR3 coding sequence is TGTGCCAGCAGTTACACGAACACTGAAGCTTTCTTT.

The genes are TRBV9 and TRBJ1-2; D ambiguous. Trimming pared 4 bases from V and 4 bases from J, leaving 14 bases between. This CDR3 region has 14 residues. CDR1 and CDR2 from the germline V gene are SGDLS and YYNGEE. DNA for the CDR3: TGTGCCAGCAGCCCGGCCGGGATCGCCTATGGCTACACCTTC. Translated, it gives CASSPAGIAYGYTF.

The chain links TRBV27 to TRBJ2-7; unclear D gene. The ends were cut back, 0 bases at V and 7 bases at J, with 13 bases in the middle. Germline V CDR1 and CDR2: MNHEY, SMNVEV (reference sequence). CDR3 length: 14 residues. Here the CDR3 reads CASSLSSAVEEQYF. CDR3 in DNA: TGTGCCAGCAGTTTATCGTCGGCAGTCGAAGAGCAGTACTTC.

The rearrangement links TRBV19 to TRBJ2-2, with a weak D call TRBD2 (7 bases). The CDR3 is made up of 14 amino acids. From germline, CDR1 is LNHDA and CDR2 SQIVND (reference sequence). Trimming pared 7 bases from V and 6 bases from J, leaving 15 bases between. This chain's CDR3 is CASTAGEGAGELFF. In DNA form, the CDR3 reads TGTGCCAGTACTGCGGGAGAGGGGGCCGGGGAGCTGTTTTTT.

This clone was observed a few times. The chain is built from TRBV27 and TRBJ1-6; D not certain. CDR1 and CDR2 (germline): MNHEY, SMNVEV (reference sequence). V was cut by 0 bases and J by 9 bases, with 9 bases left in between. The CDR3 sequence is 14 residues long. In nucleotides, the CDR3 is TGTGCCAGCAGTTTATCTGCAGGCGGTTCACCCCTCCACTTT. Residues: CASSLSAGGSPLHF.

The chain recombines TRBV4-3 with TRBJ2-1, with no clear D. The CDR3 has 13 amino acids. In germline, CDR1 is LGHNA, CDR2 YSLEER. V lost 0 bases and J 8 bases, leaving 8 bases between the germline ends. As DNA, the CDR3 is TGCGCCAGCAGCCAAGATACTGCGGATGAGCAGTTCTTC. It specifies CASSQDTADEQFF.

This clone was detected once. The gene calls are TRBV9 and TRBJ2-5, with D perhaps matching TRBD2 (5 bases). The CDR3 spans 15 residues. Trimming removed 0 bases from V and 5 bases from J, with 14 bases in between. Germline V gene lookup returns CDR1 SGDLS and CDR2 YYNGEE. The CDR3 is CASSVGVSPGETQYF. CDR3 DNA sequence: TGTGCCAGCAGCGTAGGAGTAAGCCCGGGGGAGACCCAGTACTTC.